These 28 T cell receptor beta chains originate from one sample sequenced in a study of cytomegalovirus exposure and HLA in healthy donors. The PCR employed 60 Vbeta primers together with 13 Jbeta primers. Clones were sequenced by immunoSEQ multiplex PCR, and TCRdb holds only the in-frame ones, with some missing. The sample contains 160,000 or so clones, less than 90% of which appear only once. The specimen was PBMCs. These receptors originate from a man aged 25 to 40 in good health and CMV-seronegative.

The rearrangement links TRBV5-1 to TRBJ2-5, with 12 bases fitting TRBD1. Unmatched junction bases numbered 8, after V lost 3 bases and J lost 5 bases. The length of the CDR3 is 16 residues. CDR1 SGHRS and CDR2 YFSETQ come from the germline V gene. This CDR3 is CASSSGTGGVGETQYF. The CDR3 coding sequence is TGCGCCAGCAGCTCGGGGACAGGGGGCGTCGGGGAGACCCAGTACTTC.

This chain uses TRBV7-4 with TRBJ2-7; tentative D call: TRBD2 (5 bases). Germline V gives CDR1 SGHVT, CDR2 SQSDAQ. The germline V and J ends were trimmed by 2 bases and 3 bases, with 17 bases remaining between them. The CDR3 sequence is 16 residues long. For the CDR3, the DNA is TGTGCCAGCAGCTTAAGGGAGCTTCGCCTTATCTACGAGCAGTACTTC. Its protein is CASSLRELRLIYEQYF.

This clone has only a few counts. The chain carries TRBV15 and TRBJ1-2; possible D gene TRBD1, 6 bases. The length of the CDR3 is 15 residues. Germline lookup yields CDR1 LNHNV and CDR2 YYDKDF (reference sequence). Trimming shortened V by 0 bases and J by 4 bases, and 12 bases separated the two germline ends. The DNA of the CDR3 is TGTGCCACCAGCAGAGATGCTGACAGGACCTATGGCTACACCTTC. It translates to CATSRDADRTYGYTF.

There are a few counts of this clone. Other DNA sequences of this sample code for an identical CDR3. J is TRBJ1-1 and V is TRBV28; 8 nucleotides agree with TRBD1. The CDR3 length is 15 residues. The germline V gene has CDR1 MDHEN and CDR2 SYDVKM. J lost 3 bases, V lost 5 bases, and 8 bases had no gene match. The CDR3 DNA is TGTGCCAGCAGTCTCCCACTGACAGGGGACACTGAAGCTTTCTTT. This codes for CASSLPLTGDTEAFF.

The gene calls are TRBV6-5 and TRBJ2-7, with a weak D call TRBD1 (5 bases). V lost 8 bases and J 5 bases, leaving 19 bases between the germline ends. Germline V gene data show CDR1 as MNHEY and CDR2 as SVGAGI. The CDR3 extends over 14 amino acids. CDR3: CASAKTAIYDEQYF. In DNA form, the CDR3 reads TGTGCCAGCGCAAAGACAGCTATCTACGACGAGCAGTACTTC.

This clone turned up a few times. This chain joins TRBV4-2 and TRBJ1-1, with D hard to call. The germline V gene has CDR1 LGHNA and CDR2 YNFKEQ. The CDR3 is made up of 15 amino acids. Trimming left V 1 base short and J 8 bases short, with 17 bases between. DNA for the CDR3: TGTGCCAGCAGCCAAGTCGGAGGGCTAGCATCCGAAGCTTTCTTT. Translated: CASSQVGGLASEAFF.

In this sample, this clone turned up once. The V call is TRBV19, the J call TRBJ1-4; 12 bases agree with TRBD1. Germline V lookup: CDR1 LNHDA, CDR2 SQIVND (reference sequence). The CDR3 contains 14 residues. Trimming removed 8 bases from V and 13 bases from J; junction bases left unmatched: 11. This CDR3 reads CASARDRGRRGLFF. The CDR3 DNA follows: TGTGCCAGTGCTAGGGACAGGGGGCGTAGGGGACTGTTTTTT. Filled out from reference TRBV19 and TRBJ1-4, the complete variable domain reads DGGITQSPKYLFRKEGQNVTLSCEQNLNHDAMYWYRQDPGQGLRLIYYSQIVNDFQKGDIAEGYSVSREKKESFPLTVTSAQKNPTAFYLCASARDRGRRGLFFGSGTQLSVL.

In its sample, this clone was seen a few times. The chain combines TRBV6-1 with TRBJ2-7; D uncertain. Germline assignment: CDR1 MNHNS and CDR2 SASEGT. The CDR3 is 16 residues long. V shed 0 bases and J shed 0 bases, with 12 bases lying between them. The CDR3 is CASSEAMVRSSYEQYF. CDR3 sequence (DNA): TGTGCCAGCAGTGAAGCTATGGTCAGAAGCTCCTACGAGCAGTACTTC.

The chain has TRBV4-3 and TRBJ2-7; D gene uncertain. From germline, CDR1 is LGHNA and CDR2 YSLEER. Trimming left V 0 bases short and J 0 bases short, with 6 bases between. CDR3 length equals 14 residues. CDR3 region: CASSQDRNSYEQYF. CDR3 sequence (DNA): TGCGCCAGCAGCCAAGATCGTAACTCCTACGAGCAGTACTTC.

The chain employs TRBV10-3 and TRBJ2-1, with a weak D call TRBD1 (5 bases). Germline V gene data show CDR1 as ENHRY and CDR2 as SYGVKD. CDR3 length equals 14 residues. V was clipped by 4 bases and J by 7 bases, with 14 bases between them. CDR3 nucleotide sequence: TGTGCCATCAGTGGAGAAAGGGGTGGGAATGAGCAGTTCTTC. Amino acids: CAISGERGGNEQFF.

The sample holds a few counts of this clone. This sequence joins TRBV10-1 and TRBJ1-1; D gene unclear. This CDR3 contains 13 residues. In germline, CDR1 is WNHNN, CDR2 SYGVQD (reference sequence). Deletions cut 2 bases from V and 4 bases from J, with 8 bases between. CDR3 bases: TGCGCCAGCAGTGAGGGAGGTTTCACTGAAGCTTTCTTT. This encodes CASSEGGFTEAFF.

The rearrangement uses TRBV11-3 and TRBJ2-7, with 7 bases aligning to TRBD1. Germline loops: CDR1 SGHNT, CDR2 YENEEA. The CDR3 consists of 14 residues. Trimming took 4 bases from V and 10 from J; bases not matched to a gene: 13. The CDR3 sequence: CASSSTGVQVGQYF. Written as DNA, the CDR3 is TGTGCCAGCAGCTCCACAGGGGTCCAGGTCGGCCAGTACTTC.

The chain recombines TRBV13 with TRBJ2-3; a possible D gene is TRBD2 (5 bases). There are 16 residues in the CDR3. Trimming left V 5 bases short and J 4 bases short, with 19 bases between. In germline, CDR1 is PRHDT, CDR2 FYEKMQ (reference sequence). CDR3 sequence (DNA): TGTGCCAGCAGCGGCCGGGATTCCTACGGTGCAGATACGCAGTATTTT. Protein product: CASSGRDSYGADTQYF.

This chain uses TRBV2 with TRBJ2-5; D unclear. This CDR3 region has 14 residues. V lost 6 bases, J lost 0 bases, and 11 bases lay in between. Germline values: CDR1 SNHLY, CDR2 FYNNEI. CDR3 sequence (DNA): TGTGCCAGCAGAGTAGCTAAGTACCAAGAGACCCAGTACTTC. This encodes CASRVAKYQETQYF. The whole variable domain, remainder taken from reference TRBV2 and TRBJ2-5, is EPEVTQTPSHQVTQMGQEVILRCVPISNHLYFYWYRQILGQKVEFLVSFYNNEISEKSEIFDDQFSVERPDGSNFTLKIRSTKLEDSAMYFCASRVAKYQETQYFGPGTRLLVL.

In its sample, this clone was seen a few times. The rearrangement joins TRBV10-3 to TRBJ1-4; D is possibly TRBD1 (5 bases). The germline V gene encodes CDR1 ENHRY and CDR2 SYGVKD. Trimming left V 3 bases short and J 8 bases short, with 10 bases between. The CDR3 runs 13 residues. Here the CDR3 DNA reads TGTGCCATCAGTGATCCCGGGGGGGAAAAACTGTTTTTT. Its translation is CAISDPGGEKLFF.

V and J are TRBV7-8 and TRBJ2-5; D is possibly TRBD1 (5 bases). The end of the DNA is better explained by TRBJ2-7, so the J call may be wrong. CDR3 length equals 14 residues. CDR1 is SGHVS and CDR2 is FQNEAQ in the germline V gene. The CDR3 nucleotides read TGTGCCAGCAGCTTAGCCGACAGTAATTACGAGCAGTACTTC. Its protein is CASSLADSNYEQYF.

This clone was observed a handful of times. V usage is TRBV30 and J usage is TRBJ1-5, with D unclear. Trimming pared 4 bases from V and 6 bases from J, leaving 13 bases between. The CDR3 sequence is 13 residues long. CDR1 GTSNPN and CDR2 SVGIG come from the germline V gene (reference sequence). The CDR3 sequence: CAWTGGLGQPQHF. The CDR3 DNA follows: TGTGCCTGGACCGGAGGGTTGGGTCAGCCCCAGCATTTT. The entire variable domain, with the rest obtained from reference TRBV30 and TRBJ1-5, is as follows: SQTIHQWPATLVQPVGSPLSLECTVEGTSNPNLYWYRQAAGRGLQLLFYSVGIGQISSEVPQNLSASRPQDRQFILSSKKLLLSDSGFYLCAWTGGLGQPQHFGDGTRLSIL.

The chain is built from TRBV27 and TRBJ1-1; possibly TRBD1 for D (5 bases). With 0 bases removed from V and 2 bases from J, the gap between germline ends came to 10 bases. In germline, CDR1 is MNHEY, CDR2 SMNVEV (reference sequence). CDR3 length: 15 amino acids. In nucleotides, the CDR3 is TGTGCCAGCAGTTTATCCGACAGTGCCAACACTGAAGCTTTCTTT. Encoded protein: CASSLSDSANTEAFF.

As to this clone: A junction boundary mismatches the germline segment, possibly from a read error. The chain links TRBV30 to TRBJ1-6, with a tentative D call TRBD1 (5 bases). The germline V gene has CDR1 GTSNPN and CDR2 SVGIG (reference sequence). The CDR3 length is 15 residues. In DNA, the CDR3 is TGTGCTTGGAGTGTCGGGGGGTTCGGTAATTCACCCCTCCACTTT. Translating gives CAWSVGGFGNSPLHF.

This sequence joins TRBV9 and TRBJ2-2; 7 nucleotides line up with TRBD1. CDR1 and CDR2 (germline): SGDLS, YYNGEE. V dropped 4 bases and J dropped 6; count of bases not matched to a gene: 15. The CDR3 runs 17 residues. The CDR3 here is CASSPGQPSIDSGELFF. The CDR3 coding sequence is TGTGCCAGCAGCCCGGGACAGCCGAGTATTGACTCCGGGGAGCTGTTTTTT. The whole variable domain, remainder taken from reference TRBV9 and TRBJ2-2, is DSGVTQTPKHLITATGQRVTLRCSPRSGDLSVYWYQQSLDQGLQFLIQYYNGEERAKGNILERFSAQQFPDLHSELNLSSLELGDSALYFCASSPGQPSIDSGELFFGEGSRLTVL.

The chain joins TRBV28 to TRBJ1-2, with 7 nucleotides matching TRBD1. This CDR3 spans 13 amino acids. CDR1 MDHEN and CDR2 SYDVKM come from the germline V gene. The ends lost 6 bases at V and 6 bases at J; junction bases unmatched: 7. The CDR3 sequence: CASRRGQEHGYTF. In DNA form, the CDR3 reads TGTGCCAGCAGGAGGGGGCAAGAGCATGGCTACACCTTC.

The gene calls are TRBV9 and TRBJ1-2; D possibly corresponds to TRBD1 (5 bases). CDR3 length: 14 residues. CDR1 is SGDLS and CDR2 is YYNGEE in the germline V gene. V shed 0 bases and J shed 8 bases, with 14 bases lying between them. CDR3 in amino acids: CASSVDGGKGGYTF. DNA of the CDR3: TGTGCCAGCAGCGTAGATGGGGGGAAAGGAGGCTACACCTTC.

The V call is TRBV9, the J call TRBJ1-1; D uncertain. V was pared by 0 bases and J by 5 bases, with 14 bases between. Germline CDR1 SGDLS, CDR2 YYNGEE. The CDR3 spans 15 residues. This CDR3 is CASSVGTSPRTEAFF. The CDR3 bases are TGTGCCAGCAGCGTAGGTACTAGTCCGAGGACTGAAGCTTTCTTT.

The chain has TRBV21-1 and TRBJ1-2. TRBV21-1 is reported as a pseudogene. CDR3 length: 16 amino acids. CDR3 in amino acids: CASSKMAAGANYGYTF. CDR3 DNA: TGTGCCAGCAGCAAAATGGCAGCGGGGGCTAACTATGGCTACACCTTC.

The V gene is TRBV7-2, the J gene TRBJ2-5; D is undetermined. Trimming removed 5 bases at V and 1 base at J, with 14 bases between. CDR1 and CDR2 from the germline V gene are SGHTA and FQGNSA. This CDR3 is 15 amino acids long. The CDR3 reads CASSLGALVQETQYF. The CDR3 DNA follows: TGTGCCAGCAGCCTCGGAGCGCTAGTCCAAGAGACCCAGTACTTC.

This chain joins TRBV2 and TRBJ2-5; 13 positions agree with TRBD2. Germline V gene sequence: CDR1 SNHLY, CDR2 FYNNEI. Trimming at V came to 5 bases and at J to 5 bases, leaving 8 bases not matched to a gene. The CDR3 contains 16 residues. CDR3 sequence reads: CASSSRTSGSRETQYF. The CDR3 region has the DNA TGTGCCAGCAGTTCCCGGACTAGCGGGAGCCGGGAGACCCAGTACTTC.

A note on this clone: The same CDR3 also results from other DNA sequences found in this sample. The rearrangement uses TRBV18 and TRBJ2-7; D might be TRBD1 (5 bases). Per the germline V gene, CDR1 is KGHSH and CDR2 is LQKENI. CDR3 length equals 13 residues. V dropped 3 bases and J dropped 2 bases, with 8 bases sitting between them. CDR3 sequence: CASSPRGTYEQYF. CDR3 bases: TGTGCCAGCTCACCTAGGGGTACCTACGAGCAGTACTTC.

Concerning this clone: At one end the junction does not follow the germline gene, possibly because of a read error. The chain links TRBV7-9 to TRBJ2-2; D call uncertain. This CDR3 has 12 amino acids. CDR1 SEHNR and CDR2 FQNEAQ come from the germline V gene (reference sequence). As DNA, the CDR3 is TGTGCCAGCAGCCGAAACAGCGGGGAGCTGTTTTTT. The encoded protein is CASSRNSGELFF.